This T cell receptor beta chain stems from a study of OX40 agonist ivuxolimab in advanced cancers. Whole-study results and caveats: Relative to CD4+, CD8+ T cells held more expanded clones on average. Those patients achieving a partial response at 0.1-3.0 mg/kg showed among the lowest clonal expansion.

There are a few counts of this clone. No antigen is known for it. CDR3 size: 17 residues. Trimming took off 6 bases at V and 1 base at J, with 21 bases between the two ends. Germline values: CDR1 LNHDA, CDR2 SQIVND (reference sequence). Libraries were prepared by immunoSEQ multiplex PCR; TCRdb keeps only in-frame clonotypes and omits some of them. Of 50,000 to 70,000 clones detected, about 82% appear once; the ten largest clones hold 2.8%. The material sequenced was CD4+ or CD8+ T cells sorted from blood, taken in a trial of the OX40 agonist ivuxolimab. The clonotype was recovered from an adult with an advanced solid tumor such as melanoma, head and neck, liver or kidney cancer. The rearrangement links TRBV19 to TRBJ1-2; D might be TRBD1 (6 bases). Written as DNA, the CDR3 is TGTGCCAGTAGCACACCGGGACAAGTGCTTTATAACTATGGCTACACCTTC. Residues: CASSTPGQVLYNYGYTF.